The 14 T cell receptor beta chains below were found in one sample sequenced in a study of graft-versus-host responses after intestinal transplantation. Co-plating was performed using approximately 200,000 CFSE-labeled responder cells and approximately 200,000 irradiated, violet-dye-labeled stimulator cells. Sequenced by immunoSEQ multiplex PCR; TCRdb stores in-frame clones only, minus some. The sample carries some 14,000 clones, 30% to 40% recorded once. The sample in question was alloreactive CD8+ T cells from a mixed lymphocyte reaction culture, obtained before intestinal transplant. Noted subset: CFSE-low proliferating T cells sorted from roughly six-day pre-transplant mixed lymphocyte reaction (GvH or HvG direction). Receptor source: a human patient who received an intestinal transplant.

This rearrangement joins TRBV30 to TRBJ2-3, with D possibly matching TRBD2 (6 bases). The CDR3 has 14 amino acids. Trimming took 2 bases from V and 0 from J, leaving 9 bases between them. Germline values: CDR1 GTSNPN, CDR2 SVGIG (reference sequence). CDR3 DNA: TGTGCCTGGAGTACGGGGACTAGCACAGATACGCAGTATTTT. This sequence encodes CAWSTGTSTDTQYF.

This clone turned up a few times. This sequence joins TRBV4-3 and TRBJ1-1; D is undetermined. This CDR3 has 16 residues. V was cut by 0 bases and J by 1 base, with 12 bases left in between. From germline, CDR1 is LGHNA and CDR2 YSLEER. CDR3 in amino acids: CASSQDGNTWNTEAFF. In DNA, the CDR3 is TGCGCCAGCAGCCAAGATGGCAACACCTGGAACACTGAAGCTTTCTTT.

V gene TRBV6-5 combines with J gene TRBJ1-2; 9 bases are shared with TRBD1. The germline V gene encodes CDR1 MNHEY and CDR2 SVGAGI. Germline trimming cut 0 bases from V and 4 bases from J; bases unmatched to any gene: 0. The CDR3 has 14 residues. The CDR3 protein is CASSYSTGGYGYTF. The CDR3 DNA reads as TGTGCCAGCAGTTACTCGACAGGGGGCTATGGCTACACCTTC.

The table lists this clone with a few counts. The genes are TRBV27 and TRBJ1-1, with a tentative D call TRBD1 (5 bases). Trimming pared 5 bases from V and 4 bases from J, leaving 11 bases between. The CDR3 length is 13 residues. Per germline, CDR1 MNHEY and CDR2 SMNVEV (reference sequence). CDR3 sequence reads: CASSQGGPTEAFF. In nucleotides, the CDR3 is TGTGCCAGCAGTCAGGGAGGCCCCACTGAAGCTTTCTTT.

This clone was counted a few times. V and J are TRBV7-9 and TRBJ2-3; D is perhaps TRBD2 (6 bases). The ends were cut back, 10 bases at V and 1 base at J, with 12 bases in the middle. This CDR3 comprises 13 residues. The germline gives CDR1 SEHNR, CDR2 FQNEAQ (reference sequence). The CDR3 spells CAILLAGTDTQYF. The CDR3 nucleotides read TGTGCCATTCTACTAGCCGGCACAGATACGCAGTATTTT.

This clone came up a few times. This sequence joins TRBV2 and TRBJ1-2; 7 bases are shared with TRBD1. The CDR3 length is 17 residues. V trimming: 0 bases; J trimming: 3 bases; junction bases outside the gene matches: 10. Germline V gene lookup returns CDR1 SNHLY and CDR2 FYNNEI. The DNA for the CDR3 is TGTGCCAGCAGTGAAGCATCGAGAGGGGGCGCAGACTATGGCTACACCTTC. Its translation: CASSEASRGGADYGYTF.

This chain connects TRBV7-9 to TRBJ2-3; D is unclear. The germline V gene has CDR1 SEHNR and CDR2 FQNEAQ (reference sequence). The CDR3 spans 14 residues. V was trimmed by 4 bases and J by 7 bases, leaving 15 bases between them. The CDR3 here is CASSSPIELYTQYF. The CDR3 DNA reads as TGTGCCAGCAGCTCACCGATAGAGCTATATACGCAGTATTTT.

In DNA, the CDR3 is TGTGCCAGCGGAGTGACAGGGGGCGCAAGGTCACCCCTCCACTTT. This codes for CASGVTGGARSPLHF. The rearrangement joins TRBV6-5 to TRBJ1-6, with 10 bases that match TRBD1. The CDR3 sequence is 15 residues long. V was pared by 8 bases and J by 10 bases, with 11 bases of the junction left unmatched. Looked up from germline, CDR1 is MNHEY and CDR2 is SVGAGI.

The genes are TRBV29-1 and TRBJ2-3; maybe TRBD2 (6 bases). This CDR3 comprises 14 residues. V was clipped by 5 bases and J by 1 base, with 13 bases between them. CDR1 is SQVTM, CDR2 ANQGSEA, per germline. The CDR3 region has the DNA TGCAGCGTTTATACGGGGGTTGGCACAGATACGCAGTATTTT. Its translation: CSVYTGVGTDTQYF.

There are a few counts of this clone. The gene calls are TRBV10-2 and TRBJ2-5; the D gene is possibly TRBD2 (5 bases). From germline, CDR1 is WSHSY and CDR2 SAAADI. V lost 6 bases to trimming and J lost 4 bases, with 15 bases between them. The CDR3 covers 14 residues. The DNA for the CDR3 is TGCGCCAGCAGCCCACCGGGAAGTTCAGAGACCCAGTACTTC. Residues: CASSPPGSSETQYF.

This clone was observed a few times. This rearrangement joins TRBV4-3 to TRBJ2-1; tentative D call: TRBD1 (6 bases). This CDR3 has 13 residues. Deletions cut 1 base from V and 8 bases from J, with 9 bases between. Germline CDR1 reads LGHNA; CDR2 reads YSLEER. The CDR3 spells CASSQAQGDEQFF. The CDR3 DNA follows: TGCGCCAGCAGCCAAGCACAGGGAGATGAGCAGTTCTTC.

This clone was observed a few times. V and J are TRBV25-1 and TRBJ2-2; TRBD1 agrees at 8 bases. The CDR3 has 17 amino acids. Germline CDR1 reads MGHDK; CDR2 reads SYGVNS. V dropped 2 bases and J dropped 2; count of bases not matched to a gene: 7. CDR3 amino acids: CASSEGDRRSNTGELFF. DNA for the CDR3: TGTGCCAGCAGTGAAGGGGACAGGAGATCTAACACCGGGGAGCTGTTTTTT.

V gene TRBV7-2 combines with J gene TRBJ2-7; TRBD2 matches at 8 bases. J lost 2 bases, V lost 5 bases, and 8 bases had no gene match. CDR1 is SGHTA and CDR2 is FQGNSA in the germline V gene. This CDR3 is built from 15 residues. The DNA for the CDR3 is TGTGCCAGCAGCGAGAGCGGGGGAGCAGCCTACGAGCAGTACTTC. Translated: CASSESGGAAYEQYF.

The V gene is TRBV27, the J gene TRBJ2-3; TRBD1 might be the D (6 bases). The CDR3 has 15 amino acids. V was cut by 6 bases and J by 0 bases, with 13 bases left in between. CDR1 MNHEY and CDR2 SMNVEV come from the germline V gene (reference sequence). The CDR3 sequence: CASSPGALSTDTQYF. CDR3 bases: TGTGCCAGCAGCCCAGGGGCGTTGAGCACAGATACGCAGTATTTT.